A selection of T cell receptor beta chains follows, all from one sample in a study of CD8 T cells in ankylosing spondylitis. TCRdb re-called the 5' RACE reads through MiXCR, storing one row per CDR3 protein. This sample carries hundreds of thousands of distinct CDR3 sequences, about a sixth of them seen once, and the ten largest clones take 1%. The sequenced material came from blood, either unsorted or a sorted T cell fraction (not recorded which). Every receptor here comes from a male donor with ankylosing spondylitis. Both conserved end residues are part of each CDR3. A D gene is named only where the DNA matches it firmly. Size is omitted from some rows. Given values are once, few, many or a class for expanded clones.

.,TRBJ2-7,TRBV5-1,many,TGCGCCAGCAGCCGCGCCTCGGACAGCTTCTACGAGCAGTACTTC,CASSRASDSFYEQYF
.,TRBJ2-1,TRBV7-9,.,TGTGCCAGCAGCTCAGGACGGGAGTACAATGAGCAGTTCTTC,CASSSGREYNEQFF
TRBD1,TRBJ1-1,TRBV28,many,TGTGCCAGCTCTACCAGGACAGGCCAGAAAGCTTTCTTT,CASSTRTGQKAFF
TRBD2,TRBJ2-7,TRBV20-1,.,TGCAGTGCTAGTGGACTAGCGGGGGACTACGAGCAGTACTTC,CSASGLAGDYEQYF
.,TRBJ2-5,TRBV20-1,.,TGCAGTGCTAGAAAACAGGTTCGAGGAGAGACCCAGTACTTC,CSARKQVRGETQYF
TRBD2,TRBJ2-2,TRBV20-1,few,TGCAGTGCTAGACTAGCGGGAGGGCCAGACACCGGGGAGCTGTTTTTT,CSARLAGGPDTGELFF
.,TRBJ2-1,TRBV2,.,TGTGCCAGCTCGGGCTTCAATGAGCAGTTCTTC,CASSGFNEQFF
.,TRBJ2-5,TRBV20-1,few,TGCAGTGCCACCACGGACACCCAAGAGACCCAGTACTTC,CSATTDTQETQYF
.,TRBJ2-1,TRBV24-1,.,TGTGCCACCAGCGTTTCAGGGAATGAGCAGTTCTTC,CATSVSGNEQFF
TRBD2,TRBJ2-1,TRBV20-1,.,TGCAGTGCTAGGGCCCGCGGGGGACTAGTGACCCACGAGCAGTTCTTC,CSARARGGLVTHEQFF
.,TRBJ1-2,TRBV9,.,TGTGCCAGCAGCCCCCGACAGGATCCCGTATATGGCTACACCTTC,CASSPRQDPVYGYTF
.,TRBJ2-3,TRBV18,.,TGTGCCAGCTCACCATACTCAGGGGTGGCTACAGATACGCAGTATTTT,CASSPYSGVATDTQYF
TRBD1,TRBJ2-1,TRBV3-1,.,TGTGCCAGCAGCCTAGGACAGGGAAAAGGAAGCGGATACAATGAGCAGTTCTTC,CASSLGQGKGSGYNEQFF
.,TRBJ1-1,TRBV12-5,.,TGTGCTAGTTTGGGGGCAAGTAGGGCTGAAGCTTTCTTT,CASLGASRAEAFF
.,TRBJ2-7,TRBV3-1,.,TGTGCCAGCAGCCAAGAACTAGACTACGAGCAGTACTTC,CASSQELDYEQYF
.,TRBJ2-7,TRBV5-1,few,TGCGCCAGCAGCTGGGGCGACGGGGGTTCCTACGAGCAGTACTTC,CASSWGDGGSYEQYF
TRBD2,TRBJ2-3,TRBV30,few,TGTGCCTCAAGCGGGGGGCTCAGCACAGATACGCAGTATTTT,CASSGGLSTDTQYF
.,TRBJ1-2,TRBV7-8,.,TGTGCCAGCAGTTCTCAACAGGGAAGTGATGGCTACACCTTC,CASSSQQGSDGYTF
TRBD1,TRBJ2-1,TRBV4-3,.,TGCGCCAGCGGACCACCTACAGGGGCCTCCTACAATGAGCAGTTCTTC,CASGPPTGASYNEQFF
.,TRBJ1-6,TRBV28,.,TGTGCCAGCAGTTCCCCCTATAATTCACCCCTCCACTTT,CASSSPYNSPLHF
.,TRBJ2-2,TRBV24-1,many,TGTGCCACCAGTGATTTTGTAAGGAACACCGGGGAGCTGTTTTTT,CATSDFVRNTGELFF
.,TRBJ2-3,TRBV18,.,TGTGCCAGCTCACCGACCTCTAGCTTTAGGGCAGATACGCAGTATTTT,CASSPTSSFRADTQYF
TRBD2,TRBJ2-7,TRBV27,few,TGTGCCAGCGGTAACGCCGGGACTAGGGGTTCCTACGAGCAGTACTTC,CASGNAGTRGSYEQYF
.,TRBJ2-7,TRBV5-1,few,TGCGCCAGCAGCCCGTTAGGGGGGACCTACGAGCAGTACTTC,CASSPLGGTYEQYF
.,TRBJ2-7,TRBV6-1,.,TGTGCCAGCAGTGAAAGGGAGGACTGGAGCTCCTACGAGCAGTACTTC,CASSEREDWSSYEQYF
TRBD2,TRBJ2-7,TRBV5-1,few,TGCGCCAGCAGCTTGGGAGCGGGAGGTATCGCCGAGCAGTACTTC,CASSLGAGGIAEQYF
TRBD1,TRBJ2-3,TRBV20-1,many,TGCAGTGCTATACCAGGGGGCGATGCAGATACGCAGTATTTT,CSAIPGGDADTQYF
TRBD2,TRBJ2-1,TRBV28,.,TGTGCCAGCATCAATGGCGCTAGCGGGGGGTACAATGAGCAGTTCTTC,CASINGASGGYNEQFF
.,TRBJ1-3,TRBV20-1,.,TGCAGTGCTAGAGAATCAGGATCTGGAAACACCATATATTTT,CSARESGSGNTIYF
.,TRBJ2-3,TRBV7-3,many,TGTGCCAGCAGCCTCCCTTCGCCTCATGGGATTTTCACAGATACGCAGTATTTT,CASSLPSPHGIFTDTQYF